The next 7 T cell receptor beta chains were all read from a single sample in a study of T-cell memory formation after mild COVID-19. One entry per CDR3 protein, called by TCRdb with MiXCR from the 5' RACE reads. Altogether 200,000 or so distinct CDR3 sequences are present, approximately 16% being singletons, with the ten largest covering 2% to 2.5%. Specimen: PBMCs or a T cell subset sorted from them (not recorded which). The source of these receptors is an adult woman who had mild COVID-19 (a few samples of this study predate the infection). Cell type and time point are not known.

This clonotype was observed a handful of times. J is TRBJ2-7 and V is TRBV2; D gene ambiguous. Germline V gives CDR1 SNHLY, CDR2 FYNNEI. The CDR3 runs to 17 residues. V lost 1 base and J 0 bases, leaving 16 bases between the germline ends. CDR3 sequence: CASSEGYRNPSSYEQYF. In DNA form, the CDR3 reads TGTGCCAGCAGTGAAGGCTACAGAAACCCGAGCTCCTACGAGCAGTACTTC.

This clonotype was seen a handful of times. This chain connects TRBV24-1 to TRBJ1-2, with 7 nucleotides matching TRBD1. After removal of 5 bases from V and 8 bases from J, the junction contained 7 bases not matched to a gene. This CDR3 has 13 residues. The germline gives CDR1 KGHDR, CDR2 SFDVKD. CDR3 sequence (DNA): TGTGCCACCAGTGCAGGGGGACCCCGGGGCTACACCTTC. It translates to CATSAGGPRGYTF.

This clonotype was seen more than once but under ten times. The chain has TRBV12-3 or TRBV12-4 and TRBJ1-5; possible D gene TRBD1, 5 bases. The V end was cut by 5 bases, the J end by 0 bases, with 11 bases between. The CDR3 contains 15 residues. CDR3 sequence (DNA): TGTGCCAGCAGTGCGATCGGGGCTAGCAATCAGCCCCAGCATTTT. It is translated as CASSAIGASNQPQHF.

The chain carries TRBV12-3 or TRBV12-4 and TRBJ1-5, with D maybe TRBD1 (6 bases). Trimming cost V 2 bases and J 0 bases, with 11 bases left between them. The CDR3 extends over 16 amino acids. Written as DNA, the CDR3 is TGTGCCAGCAGTTTATATTCAGGGGCTAGCAATCAGCCCCAGCATTTT. Its translation is CASSLYSGASNQPQHF.

J is TRBJ2-2 and V is TRBV6-5; TRBD1 matches at 11 bases. V was clipped by 6 bases and J by 5 bases; unmatched bases: 5. Germline V gives CDR1 MNHEY, CDR2 SVGAGI. The CDR3 sequence is 15 residues long. CDR3 region: CASREDRGRTGELFF. CDR3 coding DNA: TGTGCCAGCAGGGAGGACAGGGGGCGAACCGGGGAGCTGTTTTTT.

In this sample, this clonotype turned up a few times. The chain has TRBV12-3 or TRBV12-4 and TRBJ1-5; D possibly corresponds to TRBD1 (6 bases). The V and J ends lost 5 bases and 5 bases respectively, with 19 bases between them. The CDR3 covers 16 residues. The CDR3 loop is CASSPPWQGSDQPQHF. CDR3 in DNA: TGTGCCAGCAGTCCCCCATGGCAGGGGAGTGATCAGCCCCAGCATTTT.

This clonotype was counted only a few times. The V and J genes are TRBV3-1 and TRBJ2-5; a weak D match, TRBD2 (5 bases). This CDR3 contains 14 residues. Trimming took 3 bases from V and 2 from J, leaving 10 bases between them. The germline V gene has CDR1 LGHDT and CDR2 YNNKEL (reference sequence). The CDR3 loop reads CASSHLTGQETQYF. CDR3 nucleotides: TGTGCCAGCAGCCATCTGACGGGACAAGAGACCCAGTACTTC.